This record concerns one T cell receptor (beta chain) sequence. As yet, its antigen is unknown. V lost 7 bases to trimming and J lost 4 bases; unmatched junction nucleotides: 5. Germline V CDR1 and CDR2: MNHEY, SVGEGT. CDR3 length equals 15 residues. The second PCR ran roughly 6 to 11 cycles with a sample-barcoded 5' primer and J-beta primers. Unique molecular identifiers of 12 random nucleotides labeled each cDNA. One entry per CDR3 protein results from TCRdb running MiXCR on the 5' RACE reads. The sample includes roughly 550,000 distinct CDR3 sequences, nearly 25% of them seen just once. The data originate from a study of blood T cells in healthy people across ages. Study findings and constraints: Those diversity estimates obtained from one million T cells were thought to be underestimates.

The same sample was also used in a study of T cells of mothers and their children. That investigation notes: Sample barcodes plus 2-4 random nucleotides came from the M1S primer. Unrelated mother-child pairs always had slightly, but never significantly, lower normalized overlap than related pairs.

The chain has TRBV6-2 or TRBV6-3 and TRBJ2-1; 12 nucleotides agree with TRBD2. The TCR originated in a boy aged 10-17 years in good health. Input material: blood. In DNA, the CDR3 is TGTGCCAGCACCCACGGACTAGCGGGATACAATGAGCAGTTCTTC. Amino acid sequence: CASTHGLAGYNEQFF.